The 10 T cell receptor beta chains reported below all come from one sample, sequenced in a study of blood T cell repertoires in COVID-19. Generated by immunoSEQ multiplex PCR, the TCRdb table keeps only in-frame clones and is missing some. Of some 260,000 clones listed, about 90% are singletons. Source material: PBMCs or T cells enriched from blood (not recorded which). The receptors come from a woman aged 30 to 39 with acute COVID-19.

A single count supports this clone. J is TRBJ1-4 and V is TRBV5-5; unclear D gene. Trimming shortened V by 2 bases and J by 0 bases, and 8 bases separated the two germline ends. The CDR3 has 15 amino acids. Per the germline V gene, CDR1 is SGHKS and CDR2 is YYEKEE (reference sequence). This CDR3 is CASSLQRSTNEKLFF. In nucleotides, the CDR3 is TGTGCCAGCAGCTTACAACGTTCAACTAATGAAAAACTGTTTTTT.

The chain is built from TRBV6-1 and TRBJ2-1; 13 bases match TRBD2. In germline, CDR1 is MNHNS, CDR2 SASEGT. CDR3 length equals 20 residues. The V gene end was trimmed by 2 bases and the J gene end by 8 bases; junction bases not matched to a gene: 18. The CDR3 reads CASSESLTSGGSTPRHEQFF. Here the CDR3 DNA reads TGTGCCAGCAGTGAATCATTGACTAGCGGGGGGTCAACTCCCAGGCATGAGCAGTTCTTC.

J is TRBJ1-3 and V is TRBV7-2; D gene ambiguous. The CDR3 sequence is 15 residues long. Germline lookup yields CDR1 SGHTA and CDR2 FQGNSA. Trimming took 0 bases from V and 4 from J, leaving 10 bases between them. CDR3 nucleotides: TGTGCCAGCAGCTTAGCGACGGGTTTGGGAAACACCATATATTTT. Encoded protein: CASSLATGLGNTIYF.

J is TRBJ2-2 and V is TRBV27, with 7 bases fitting TRBD1. The junction had 6 bases not matched to a gene; V was cut back by 3 bases and J by 5 bases. Germline lookup yields CDR1 MNHEY and CDR2 SMNVEV (reference sequence). The CDR3 runs to 15 residues. Written as DNA, the CDR3 is TGTGCCAGCAGTTTCTCCAGGGGGTGGACCGGGGAGCTGTTTTTT. Protein: CASSFSRGWTGELFF.

V and J are TRBV10-3 and TRBJ2-3; 9 bases line up with TRBD2. Trimming removed 10 bases from V and 6 bases from J; junction bases left unmatched: 14. Germline CDR1 ENHRY, CDR2 SYGVKD. This CDR3 contains 15 residues. In nucleotides, the CDR3 is TGTGCCACGAAACAACTGGGACTAGCTGAGGATACGCAGTATTTT. Protein product: CATKQLGLAEDTQYF.

V gene TRBV20-1 combines with J gene TRBJ2-7, with a weak D call TRBD2 (6 bases). Germline V gene data show CDR1 as DFQATT and CDR2 as SNEGSKA (reference sequence). Trimming pared 2 bases from V and 4 bases from J, leaving 6 bases between. The CDR3 length is 11 residues. CDR3 residues: CSARLAYEQYF. The DNA for the CDR3 is TGCAGTGCTAGACTAGCGTACGAGCAGTACTTC.

This sequence joins TRBV3-1 (or the pseudogene TRBV3-2) and TRBJ1-2; TRBD1 matches 8 bases. Germline assignment: CDR1 LGHDT and CDR2 YNNKEL (reference sequence). This CDR3 is built from 17 residues. The V segment lost 4 bases and the J segment 5 bases; nucleotides outside the gene matches: 15. In nucleotides, the CDR3 is TGTGCCAGCAGCCCACAAAGAACCCAGACAGGGGATTATGGCTACACCTTC. Its translation is CASSPQRTQTGDYGYTF.

This chain uses TRBV19 with TRBJ1-3; TRBD1 aligns across 8 bases. This CDR3 region has 14 residues. With 3 bases clipped from V and 7 bases from J, the junction kept 5 bases outside the gene matches. The germline gives CDR1 LNHDA, CDR2 SQIVND (reference sequence). The chain's CDR3 is CASSIPTGANTIYF. The CDR3 nucleotides are TGTGCCAGTAGTATTCCGACAGGGGCGAACACCATATATTTT.

This clone showed up just once. The CDR3: CASSSDPGNTEAFF. The CDR3 DNA sequence: TGTGCCAGCAGCTCAGACCCAGGGAACACTGAAGCTTTCTTT. This rearrangement joins TRBV7-8 to TRBJ1-1; D gene ambiguous. This CDR3 is built from 14 residues. Germline loops: CDR1 SGHVS, CDR2 FQNEAQ. The V gene lost 4 bases and the J gene lost 1 base, with 10 bases spanning the gap.

The chain recombines TRBV7-8 with TRBJ1-3, with 9 bases identical to TRBD1. Trimming cost V 1 base and J 2 bases; bases outside gene matches: 9. Germline lookup yields CDR1 SGHVS and CDR2 FQNEAQ. The CDR3 is 18 amino acids. The CDR3 reads CASSLVSGQGFTGNTIYF. The CDR3 DNA sequence: TGTGCCAGCAGCTTAGTATCGGGACAGGGTTTTACTGGAAACACCATATATTTT. Together with reference TRBV7-8 and TRBJ1-3, the CDR3 gives the full variable domain: GAGVSQSPRYKVAKRGQDVALRCDPISGHVSLFWYQQALGQGPEFLTYFQNEAQLDKSGLPSDRFFAERPEGSVSTLKIQRTQQEDSAVYLCASSLVSGQGFTGNTIYFGEGSWLTVV.